This TCR beta chain was sequenced for a study of T cells in Graves' hyperthyroidism and ophthalmopathy. Study in general: Sampling of peripheral blood happened at initial diagnosis, prior to any treatment. Findings of the study overall: Clonotypes that were expanded in thyroid above 0.001 mostly appeared in blood too.

Amplified TCR beta CDR3 regions came from RNA transcripts. HTBI primers were employed in a first-round RT-PCR of the TCR CDR3. In TCRdb, the multiplex PCR reads were re-called with MiXCR into one record per CDR3 protein. The data hold some 300,000 distinct CDR3 sequences, with roughly 15% observed a single time. The CDR3 runs 15 residues. V lost 0 bases to trimming and J lost 10 bases; unmatched junction nucleotides: 6. Germline loops: CDR1 MRHNA, CDR2 SNTAGT. A remark on this clonotype: Its target is unknown.

V usage is TRBV6-4 and J usage is TRBJ1-6, with 7 bases lining up with TRBD1. Sequencing was performed on blood. The source of this sequence is a man aged 25 to 40 with Graves' hyperthyroidism. The CDR3 bases are TGTGCCAGCAGTGACTCTAGACAGGGCCGGTCACCCCTCCACTTT. It is translated as CASSDSRQGRSPLHF.